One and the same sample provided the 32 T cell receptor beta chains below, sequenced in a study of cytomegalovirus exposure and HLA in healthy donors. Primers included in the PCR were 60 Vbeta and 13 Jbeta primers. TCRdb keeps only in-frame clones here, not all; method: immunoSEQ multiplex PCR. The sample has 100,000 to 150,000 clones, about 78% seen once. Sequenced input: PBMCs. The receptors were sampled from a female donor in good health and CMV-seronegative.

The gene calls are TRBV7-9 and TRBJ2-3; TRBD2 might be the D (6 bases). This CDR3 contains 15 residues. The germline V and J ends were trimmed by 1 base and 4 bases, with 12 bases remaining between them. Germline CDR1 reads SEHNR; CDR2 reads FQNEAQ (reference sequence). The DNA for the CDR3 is TGTGCCAGCAGCTTAGAGGTAGCGGAAGCAGATACGCAGTATTTT. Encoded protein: CASSLEVAEADTQYF.

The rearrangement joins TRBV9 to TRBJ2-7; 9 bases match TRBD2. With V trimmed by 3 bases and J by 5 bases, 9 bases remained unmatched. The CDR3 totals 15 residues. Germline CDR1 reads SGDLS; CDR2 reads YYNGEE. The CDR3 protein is CASSAHPSGTNEQYF. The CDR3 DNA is TGTGCCAGCAGCGCCCACCCTAGCGGGACCAACGAGCAGTACTTC.

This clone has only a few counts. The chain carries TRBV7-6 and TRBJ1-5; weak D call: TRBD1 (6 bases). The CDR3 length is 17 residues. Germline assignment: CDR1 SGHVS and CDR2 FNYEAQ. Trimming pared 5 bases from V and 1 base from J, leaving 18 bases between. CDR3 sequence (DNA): TGTGCCAGCAGCCCCAATACAGGGCCGGGGAGCAATCAGCCCCAGCATTTT. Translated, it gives CASSPNTGPGSNQPQHF.

CDR3 sequence (DNA): TGTGCCAGCAGCCCCGCGGGCGAAGGTAGCACAGATACGCAGTATTTT. It specifies CASSPAGEGSTDTQYF. The chain recombines TRBV28 with TRBJ2-3; maybe TRBD2 (5 bases). The V end was cut by 6 bases, the J end by 0 bases, with 16 bases between. Germline values: CDR1 MDHEN, CDR2 SYDVKM. The CDR3 sequence is 16 residues long.

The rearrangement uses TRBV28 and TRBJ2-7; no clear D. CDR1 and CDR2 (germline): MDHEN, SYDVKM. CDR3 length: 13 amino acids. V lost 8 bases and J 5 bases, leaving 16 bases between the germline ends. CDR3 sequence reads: CASLSLVRDEQYF. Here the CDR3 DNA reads TGTGCCAGCCTCTCACTCGTGCGCGACGAGCAGTACTTC. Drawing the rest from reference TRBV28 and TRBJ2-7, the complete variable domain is DVKVTQSSRYLVKRTGEKVFLECVQDMDHENMFWYRQDPGLGLRLIYFSYDVKMKEKGDIPEGYSVSREKKERFSLILESASTNQTSMYLCASLSLVRDEQYFGPGTRLTVT.

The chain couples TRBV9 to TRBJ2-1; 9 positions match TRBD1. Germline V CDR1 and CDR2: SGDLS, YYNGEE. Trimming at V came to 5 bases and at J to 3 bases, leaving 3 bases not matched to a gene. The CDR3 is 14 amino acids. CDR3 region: CASSRDRVYNEQFF. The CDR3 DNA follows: TGTGCCAGCAGTAGGGACAGGGTCTACAATGAGCAGTTCTTC.

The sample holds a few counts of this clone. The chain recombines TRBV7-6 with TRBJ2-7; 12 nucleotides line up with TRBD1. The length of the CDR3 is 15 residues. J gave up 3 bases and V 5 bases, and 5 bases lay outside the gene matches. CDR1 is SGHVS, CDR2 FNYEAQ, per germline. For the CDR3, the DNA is TGTGCCAGCAGCCGGGGACAGGGGGCCCTCTACGAGCAGTACTTC. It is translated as CASSRGQGALYEQYF.

CDR3 DNA sequence: TGTGCCATCAGTCCGACCGGGACTAGCGGGAGAAATGAGCAGTTCTTC. It is translated as CAISPTGTSGRNEQFF. The chain recombines TRBV10-3 with TRBJ2-1, with 14 positions matching TRBD2. V lost 5 bases and J lost 7; bases outside the gene matches: 7. The CDR3 is 16 residues long. Looked up from germline, CDR1 is ENHRY and CDR2 is SYGVKD.

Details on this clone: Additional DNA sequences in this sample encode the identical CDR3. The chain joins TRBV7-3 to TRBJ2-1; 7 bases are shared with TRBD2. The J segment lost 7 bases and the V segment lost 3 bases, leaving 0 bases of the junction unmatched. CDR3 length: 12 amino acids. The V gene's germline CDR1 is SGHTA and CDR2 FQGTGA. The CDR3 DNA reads TGTGCCAGCAGCTTTAGCGGGAATGAGCAGTTCTTC. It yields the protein CASSFSGNEQFF.

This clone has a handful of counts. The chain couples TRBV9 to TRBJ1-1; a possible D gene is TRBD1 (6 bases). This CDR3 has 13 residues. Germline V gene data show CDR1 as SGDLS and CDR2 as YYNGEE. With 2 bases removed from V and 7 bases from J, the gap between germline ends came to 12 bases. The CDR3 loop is CASSVQQGSEAFF. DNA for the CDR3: TGTGCCAGCAGCGTTCAGCAGGGGAGTGAAGCTTTCTTT.

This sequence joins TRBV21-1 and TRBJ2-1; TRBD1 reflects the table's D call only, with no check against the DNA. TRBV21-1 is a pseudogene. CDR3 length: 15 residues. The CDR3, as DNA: TGTGCCAGCAGTTCCAGAACCCAGGTGAGTAATGAGCAGTTCTTC. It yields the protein CASSSRTQVSNEQFF.

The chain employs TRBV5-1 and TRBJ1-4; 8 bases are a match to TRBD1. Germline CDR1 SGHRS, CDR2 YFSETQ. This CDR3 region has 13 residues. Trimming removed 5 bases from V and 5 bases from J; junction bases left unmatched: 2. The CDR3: CASRWTGNEKLFF. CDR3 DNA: TGCGCCAGCAGGTGGACAGGGAATGAAAAACTGTTTTTT.

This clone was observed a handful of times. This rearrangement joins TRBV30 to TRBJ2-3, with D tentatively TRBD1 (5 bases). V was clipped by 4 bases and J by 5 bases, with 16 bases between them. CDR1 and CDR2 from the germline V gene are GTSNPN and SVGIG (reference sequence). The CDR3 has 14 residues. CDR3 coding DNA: TGTGCCTGGACAATTGGCAGGGTGGGAGATACGCAGTATTTT. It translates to CAWTIGRVGDTQYF.

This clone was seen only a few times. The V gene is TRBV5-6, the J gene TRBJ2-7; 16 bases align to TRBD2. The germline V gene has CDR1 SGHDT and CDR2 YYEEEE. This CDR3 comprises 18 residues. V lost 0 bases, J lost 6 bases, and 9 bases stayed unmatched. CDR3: CASSLEGLAGGPGAEQYF. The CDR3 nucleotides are TGTGCCAGCAGCTTGGAGGGACTAGCGGGAGGGCCTGGAGCCGAGCAGTACTTC.

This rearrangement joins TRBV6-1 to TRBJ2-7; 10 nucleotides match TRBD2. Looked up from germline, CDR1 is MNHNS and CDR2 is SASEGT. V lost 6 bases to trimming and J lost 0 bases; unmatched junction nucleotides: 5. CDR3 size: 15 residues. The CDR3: CASRGASGSSYEQYF. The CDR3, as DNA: TGTGCCAGCAGGGGGGCTAGCGGGAGCTCCTACGAGCAGTACTTC.

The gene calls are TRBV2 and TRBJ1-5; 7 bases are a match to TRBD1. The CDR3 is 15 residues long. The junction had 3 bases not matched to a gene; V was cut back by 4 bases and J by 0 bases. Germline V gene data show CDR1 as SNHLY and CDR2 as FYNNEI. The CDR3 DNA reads TGTGCCAGCAGTGCCGGGACAGTTAGCAATCAGCCCCAGCATTTT. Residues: CASSAGTVSNQPQHF.

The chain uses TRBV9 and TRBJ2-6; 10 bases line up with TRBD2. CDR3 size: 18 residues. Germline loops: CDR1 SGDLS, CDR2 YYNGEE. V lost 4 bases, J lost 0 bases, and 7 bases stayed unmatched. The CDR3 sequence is CASSLRLAGSSGANVLTF. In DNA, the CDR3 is TGTGCCAGCAGCTTAAGACTAGCGGGCTCCTCTGGGGCCAACGTCCTGACTTTC.

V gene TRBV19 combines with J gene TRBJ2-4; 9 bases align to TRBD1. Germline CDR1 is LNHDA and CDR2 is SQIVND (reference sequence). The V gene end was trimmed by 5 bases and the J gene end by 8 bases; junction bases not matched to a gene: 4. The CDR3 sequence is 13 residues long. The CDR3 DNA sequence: TGTGCCAGTAGTTTGGGACAGGGCTACATTCAGTACTTC. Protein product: CASSLGQGYIQYF.

Here the CDR3 reads CASSSQAISYEQYF. In nucleotides, the CDR3 is TGTGCCAGCAGCTCACAGGCGATCTCCTACGAGCAGTACTTC. The gene calls are TRBV7-9 and TRBJ2-7, with D possibly matching TRBD1 (5 bases). CDR3 size: 14 residues. V lost 4 bases and J lost 0, with 10 bases in between. Germline lookup yields CDR1 SEHNR and CDR2 FQNEAQ (reference sequence).

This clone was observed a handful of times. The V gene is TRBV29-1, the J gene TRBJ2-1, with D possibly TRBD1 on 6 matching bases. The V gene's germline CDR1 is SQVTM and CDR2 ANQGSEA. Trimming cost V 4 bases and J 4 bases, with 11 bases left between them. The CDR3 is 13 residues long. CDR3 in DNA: TGCAGCGTTGTGGGGGCAGGATACAATGAGCAGTTCTTC. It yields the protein CSVVGAGYNEQFF.

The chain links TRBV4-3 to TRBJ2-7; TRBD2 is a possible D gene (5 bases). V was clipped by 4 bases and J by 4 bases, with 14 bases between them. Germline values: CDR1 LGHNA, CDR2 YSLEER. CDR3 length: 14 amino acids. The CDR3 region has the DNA TGCGCCAGCAGCCCAGATCACGAGGGTTACGAGCAGTACTTC. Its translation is CASSPDHEGYEQYF.

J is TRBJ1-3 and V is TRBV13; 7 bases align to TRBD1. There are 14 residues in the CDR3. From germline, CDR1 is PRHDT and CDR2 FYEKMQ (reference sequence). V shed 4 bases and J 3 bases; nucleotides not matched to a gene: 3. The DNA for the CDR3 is TGTGCCAGCAGCTCGAACAGGGGTGGAAACACCATATATTTT. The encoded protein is CASSSNRGGNTIYF.

The CDR3 DNA sequence: TGTGCCAGCAGCGCCAGCAGGACAGGAGACTACAATGAGCAGTTCTTC. This encodes CASSASRTGDYNEQFF. This sequence joins TRBV7-8 and TRBJ2-1; 7 nucleotides agree with TRBD1. The junction had 10 bases not matched to a gene; V was cut back by 5 bases and J by 3 bases. Germline CDR1 reads SGHVS; CDR2 reads FQNEAQ. The CDR3 is 16 residues long.

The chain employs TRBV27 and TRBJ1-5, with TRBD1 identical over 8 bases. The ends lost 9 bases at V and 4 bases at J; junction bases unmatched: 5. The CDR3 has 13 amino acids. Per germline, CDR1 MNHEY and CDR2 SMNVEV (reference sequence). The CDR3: CASSQGGNQPQHF. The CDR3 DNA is TGTGCCAGTTCACAGGGGGGAAATCAGCCCCAGCATTTT.

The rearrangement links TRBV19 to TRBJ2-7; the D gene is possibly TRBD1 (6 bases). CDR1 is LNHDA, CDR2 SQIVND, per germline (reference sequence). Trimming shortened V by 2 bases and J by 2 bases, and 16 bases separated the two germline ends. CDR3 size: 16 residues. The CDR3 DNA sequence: TGTGCCAGTAGTATATGGCCGGGACACCCGACCTACGAGCAGTACTTC. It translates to CASSIWPGHPTYEQYF.

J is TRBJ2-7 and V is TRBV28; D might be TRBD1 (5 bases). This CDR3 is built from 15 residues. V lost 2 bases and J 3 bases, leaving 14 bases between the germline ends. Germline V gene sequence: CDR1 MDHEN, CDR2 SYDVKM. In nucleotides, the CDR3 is TGTGCCAGCAGTTTAGGATATAGGGGTAACTACGAGCAGTACTTC. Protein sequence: CASSLGYRGNYEQYF.

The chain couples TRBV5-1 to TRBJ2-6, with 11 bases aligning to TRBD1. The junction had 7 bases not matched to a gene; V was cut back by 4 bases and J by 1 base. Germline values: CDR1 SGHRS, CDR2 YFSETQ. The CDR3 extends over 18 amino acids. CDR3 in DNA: TGCGCCAGCAGCCCAGCCCGGGACAGGGGGTCTGGGGCCAACGTCCTGACTTTC. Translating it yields CASSPARDRGSGANVLTF. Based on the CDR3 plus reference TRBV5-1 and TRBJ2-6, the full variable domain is KAGVTQTPRYLIKTRGQQVTLSCSPISGHRSVSWYQQTPGQGLQFLFEYFSETQRNKGNFPGRFSGRQFSNSRSEMNVSTLELGDSALYLCASSPARDRGSGANVLTFGAGSRLTVL.

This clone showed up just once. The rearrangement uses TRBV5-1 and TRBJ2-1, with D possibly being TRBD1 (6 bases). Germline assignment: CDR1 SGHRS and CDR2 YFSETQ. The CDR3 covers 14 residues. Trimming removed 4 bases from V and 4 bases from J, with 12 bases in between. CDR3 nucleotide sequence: TGCGCCAGCAGCACGTATACAGGGTACAATGAGCAGTTCTTC. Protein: CASSTYTGYNEQFF.

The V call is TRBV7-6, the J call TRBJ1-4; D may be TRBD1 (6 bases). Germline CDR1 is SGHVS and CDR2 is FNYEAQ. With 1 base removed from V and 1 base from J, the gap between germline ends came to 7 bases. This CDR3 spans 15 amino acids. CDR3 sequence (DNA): TGTGCCAGCAGCTTAGGAGGGGGAACTAATGAAAAACTGTTTTTT. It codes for CASSLGGGTNEKLFF.

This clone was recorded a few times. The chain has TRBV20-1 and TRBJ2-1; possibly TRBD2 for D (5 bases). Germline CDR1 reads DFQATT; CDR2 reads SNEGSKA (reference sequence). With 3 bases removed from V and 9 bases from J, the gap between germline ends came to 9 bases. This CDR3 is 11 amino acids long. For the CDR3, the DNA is TGCAGTGCTAGGGTAGCGCCTGAGCAGTTCTTC. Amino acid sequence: CSARVAPEQFF.

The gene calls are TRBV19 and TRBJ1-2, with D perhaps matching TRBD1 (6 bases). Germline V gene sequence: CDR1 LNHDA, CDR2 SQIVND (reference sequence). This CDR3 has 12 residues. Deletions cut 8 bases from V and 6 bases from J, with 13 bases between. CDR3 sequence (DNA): TGTGCCAGTCCAGGGGTAGTTGATGGCTACACCTTC. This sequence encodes CASPGVVDGYTF.

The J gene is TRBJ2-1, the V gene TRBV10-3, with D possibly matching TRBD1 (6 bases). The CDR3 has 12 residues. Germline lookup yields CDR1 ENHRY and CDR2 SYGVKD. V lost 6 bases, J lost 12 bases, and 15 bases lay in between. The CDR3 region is CAISRDTEGQFF. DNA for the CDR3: TGTGCCATCAGCCGGGACACAGAGGGGCAGTTCTTC.